Shown below are 24 T cell receptor beta chains from a single sample sequenced in a study of T cell responses to AZD1222 COVID-19 vaccine. Measured with immunoSEQ multiplex PCR; TCRdb has only the in-frame clones, and not every one. The sample includes about 170,000 clones, 70% to 90% of them seen just once. The material sequenced was peripheral blood, taken 28 days after the second dose of the MenACWY control vaccine. Receptors were obtained from an adult who received the MenACWY meningococcal vaccine as a control.

V gene TRBV6-5 combines with J gene TRBJ2-7, with a possible D match to TRBD1 (6 bases). Per germline, CDR1 MNHEY and CDR2 SVGAGI. The CDR3 length is 13 residues. V shed 6 bases and J shed 5 bases, with 14 bases lying between them. The chain's CDR3 is CASSQQGLNEQYF. The CDR3 bases are TGTGCCAGCAGCCAACAGGGTCTGAACGAGCAGTACTTC.

V is TRBV30 and J is TRBJ2-7; the D gene is possibly TRBD1 (5 bases). V dropped 4 bases and J dropped 3 bases, with 10 bases sitting between them. This CDR3 contains 12 residues. Germline V lookup: CDR1 GTSNPN, CDR2 SVGIG (reference sequence). The CDR3 sequence is CAWKGNSYEQYF. The CDR3 region has the DNA TGTGCCTGGAAGGGGAACAGCTACGAGCAGTACTTC.

The rearrangement uses TRBV28 and TRBJ2-1, with 9 bases that match TRBD2. After removal of 8 bases from V and 8 bases from J, the junction contained 10 bases not matched to a gene. The CDR3 loop spans 14 amino acids. Germline assignment: CDR1 MDHEN and CDR2 SYDVKM. CDR3 DNA: TGTGCCAGCCTCTATGCGGGAGGGCCGTATGAGCAGTTCTTC. Its protein is CASLYAGGPYEQFF.

The chain joins TRBV6-5 to TRBJ1-1, with D perhaps TRBD1 (6 bases). In germline, CDR1 is MNHEY, CDR2 SVGAGI. V was clipped by 2 bases and J by 2 bases, with 12 bases between them. The CDR3 length is 15 residues. The DNA of the CDR3 is TGTGCCAGCAGTTACACCCAGACAGGAAACACTGAAGCTTTCTTT. It translates to CASSYTQTGNTEAFF.

CDR3 amino acids: CASSGVSGRTDTQYF. In nucleotides, the CDR3 is TGTGCCAGCAGTGGGGTTAGCGGTCGCACAGATACGCAGTATTTT. The chain carries TRBV2 and TRBJ2-3; possibly TRBD2 for D (6 bases). Germline loops: CDR1 SNHLY, CDR2 FYNNEI. The CDR3 runs to 15 residues. V was pared by 4 bases and J by 1 base, with 12 bases between.

The genes are TRBV28 and TRBJ2-7, with 13 bases that match TRBD2. With V trimmed by 2 bases and J by 4 bases, 11 bases remained unmatched. This CDR3 is 18 amino acids long. The germline CDR1 and CDR2 sequences are MDHEN and SYDVKM. CDR3 sequence: CASSLLSGLAGVLYEQYF. CDR3 coding DNA: TGTGCCAGCAGTTTACTTTCCGGACTAGCGGGAGTATTATACGAGCAGTACTTC.

The chain employs TRBV6-5 and TRBJ2-1; 7 bases align to TRBD1. V shed 5 bases and J 5 bases; nucleotides not matched to a gene: 9. The germline V gene encodes CDR1 MNHEY and CDR2 SVGAGI. This CDR3 has 15 residues. The CDR3 DNA is TGTGCCAGCAGTACTCCTCAGGGGGTTAACAATGAGCAGTTCTTC. Translating it yields CASSTPQGVNNEQFF.

The J gene is TRBJ2-7, the V gene TRBV9; D unresolved. Germline CDR1 reads SGDLS; CDR2 reads YYNGEE. V gave up 0 bases and J gave up 0 bases, with 7 bases separating them. The CDR3 totals 14 residues. The DNA for the CDR3 is TGTGCCAGCAGCGTAGATGCCAGCTCCTACGAGCAGTACTTC. It encodes CASSVDASSYEQYF. Based on the CDR3 plus reference TRBV9 and TRBJ2-7, the full variable domain is DSGVTQTPKHLITATGQRVTLRCSPRSGDLSVYWYQQSLDQGLQFLIQYYNGEERAKGNILERFSAQQFPDLHSELNLSSLELGDSALYFCASSVDASSYEQYFGPGTRLTVT.

This chain links TRBV24-1 with TRBJ1-2; D possibly corresponds to TRBD1 (6 bases). The CDR3 runs to 14 residues. V was cut by 5 bases and J by 4 bases, with 13 bases left in between. Germline assignment: CDR1 KGHDR and CDR2 SFDVKD. This CDR3 reads CATSGRTVSYGYTF. CDR3 coding DNA: TGTGCCACCAGTGGTAGGACAGTAAGCTATGGCTACACCTTC.

This chain uses TRBV18 with TRBJ1-1, with D possibly matching TRBD1 (6 bases). V lost 3 bases, J lost 4 bases, and 9 bases lay in between. Per germline, CDR1 KGHSH and CDR2 LQKENI. The CDR3 totals 13 residues. CDR3 coding DNA: TGTGCCAGCTCACCCGGGGGCCCCACTGAAGCTTTCTTT. As protein: CASSPGGPTEAFF.

The rearrangement joins TRBV5-8 to TRBJ2-5; TRBD2 matches at 8 bases. This CDR3 region has 15 residues. Trimming took 0 bases from V and 5 from J; bases not matched to a gene: 6. Germline V gene data show CDR1 as SGHTS and CDR2 as YDEGEE. CDR3 sequence: CASSLAGLVVETQYF. The DNA of the CDR3 is TGTGCCAGCAGCTTGGCGGGACTAGTTGTGGAGACCCAGTACTTC.

The chain has TRBV4-3 and TRBJ2-3; D gene ambiguous. Trimming cost V 1 base and J 1 base, with 6 bases left between them. Germline CDR1 is LGHNA and CDR2 is YSLEER. This CDR3 is 14 amino acids long. CDR3 region: CASSQVSGTDTQYF. In nucleotides, the CDR3 is TGCGCCAGCAGCCAAGTCTCGGGCACAGATACGCAGTATTTT.

This clone was picked up one time. The rearrangement uses TRBV7-9 and TRBJ2-7; 7 nucleotides match TRBD1. Trimming cost V 2 bases and J 2 bases; bases outside gene matches: 3. This CDR3 is built from 14 residues. Germline assignment: CDR1 SEHNR and CDR2 FQNEAQ (reference sequence). The CDR3 DNA reads as TGTGCCAGCAGCTTACGGACAGGCCCCTACGAGCAGTACTTC. It codes for CASSLRTGPYEQYF.

The rearrangement links TRBV7-2 to TRBJ2-5; the D call may be TRBD1 or TRBD2 (5 bases each). The CDR3 has 14 amino acids. Germline CDR1 is SGHTA and CDR2 is FQGNSA. V gave up 8 bases and J gave up 4 bases, with 17 bases separating them. The CDR3 DNA follows: TGTGCCAGCCAGAGGGACGGGTCTGTAGAGACCCAGTACTTC. Protein sequence: CASQRDGSVETQYF.

The chain is built from TRBV5-1 and TRBJ1-2; D is unresolved. Germline V gives CDR1 SGHRS, CDR2 YFSETQ. V lost 0 bases and J lost 0, with 9 bases in between. The length of the CDR3 is 15 residues. The CDR3 protein is CASSLVGRANYGYTF. The CDR3 DNA follows: TGCGCCAGCAGCTTGGTAGGCAGAGCTAACTATGGCTACACCTTC.

This clone was seen more than once but under ten times. The gene calls are TRBV18 and TRBJ2-1; 8 bases match TRBD2. The CDR3 has 14 residues. The germline V gene encodes CDR1 KGHSH and CDR2 LQKENI. Trimming removed 6 bases from V and 6 bases from J; junction bases left unmatched: 7. In DNA, the CDR3 is TGTGCCAGCTCGAACAGCGGGAGTAGCAATGAGCAGTTCTTC. It translates to CASSNSGSSNEQFF.

The chain carries TRBV7-9 and TRBJ2-7, with 8 bases lining up with TRBD1. This CDR3 contains 15 residues. V gave up 0 bases and J gave up 5 bases; unmatched junction bases: 6. The germline gives CDR1 SEHNR, CDR2 FQNEAQ (reference sequence). CDR3 region: CASSLARTGLHEQYF. The CDR3 DNA reads TGTGCCAGCAGCTTAGCAAGGACAGGGCTACACGAGCAGTACTTC.

J is TRBJ1-5 and V is TRBV7-2; D gene unclear. The V end was cut by 1 base, the J end by 5 bases, with 6 bases between. This CDR3 contains 13 residues. Germline lookup yields CDR1 SGHTA and CDR2 FQGNSA. In nucleotides, the CDR3 is TGTGCCAGCAGCTTAGGGGATTATCAGCCCCAGCATTTT. It specifies CASSLGDYQPQHF. Full variable domain (rest looked up from reference TRBV7-2 and TRBJ1-5): GAGVSQSPSNKVTEKGKDVELRCDPISGHTALYWYRQSLGQGLEFLIYFQGNSAPDKSGLPSDRFSAERTGGSVSTLTIQRTQQEDSAVYLCASSLGDYQPQHFGDGTRLSIL.

V and J are TRBV10-1 and TRBJ2-2; D unresolved. Trimming stripped 6 bases from V and 7 bases from J, with 12 bases between. CDR1 and CDR2 from the germline V gene are WNHNN and SYGVQD (reference sequence). This CDR3 is 13 amino acids long. The CDR3 coding sequence is TGCGCCAGCAGGATTGACTCGGGCGGGGAGCTGTTTTTT. It translates to CASRIDSGGELFF.

The CDR3 region is CASSPLGYSGNTIYF. Here the CDR3 DNA reads TGCGCCAGCAGCCCGTTAGGGTACTCTGGAAACACCATATATTTT. The chain couples TRBV5-1 to TRBJ1-3, with D unclear. CDR1 SGHRS and CDR2 YFSETQ come from the germline V gene. The CDR3 runs 15 residues. Trimming left V 4 bases short and J 0 bases short, with 11 bases between.

This chain links TRBV4-3 with TRBJ1-6, with TRBD1 as a possible D gene (5 bases). The length of the CDR3 is 15 residues. With 0 bases removed from V and 11 bases from J, the gap between germline ends came to 14 bases. Germline lookup yields CDR1 LGHNA and CDR2 YSLEER. The CDR3 reads CASSQDVQGGTPLHF. The CDR3 DNA reads TGCGCCAGCAGCCAAGATGTCCAGGGAGGAACACCCCTCCACTTT.

The V gene is TRBV11-3, the J gene TRBJ2-2, with a tentative D call TRBD2 (5 bases). Looked up from germline, CDR1 is SGHNT and CDR2 is YENEEA. The CDR3 runs 17 residues. The V end was cut by 3 bases, the J end by 3 bases, with 17 bases between. In DNA form, the CDR3 reads TGTGCCAGCAGCTTCTCAGAAGGAAGGCGGGACACCGGGGAGCTGTTTTTT. Amino acid sequence: CASSFSEGRRDTGELFF.

V and J are TRBV10-3 and TRBJ2-2; D remains ambiguous. V was shortened by 0 bases and J by 0 bases, with 5 bases between the two germline ends. CDR3 size: 15 residues. Per the germline V gene, CDR1 is ENHRY and CDR2 is SYGVKD. The CDR3 loop reads CAISESAANTGELFF. The CDR3 region has the DNA TGTGCCATCAGTGAGTCGGCAGCGAACACCGGGGAGCTGTTTTTT.

The chain has TRBV7-9 and TRBJ1-1; TRBD1 is a possible D gene (6 bases). The CDR3 is 15 residues long. V was clipped by 5 bases and J by 1 base, with 14 bases between them. Germline CDR1 is SEHNR and CDR2 is FQNEAQ (reference sequence). The CDR3 DNA follows: TGTGCCAGCAGCCCGGAGAGGGGGGCGAACACTGAAGCTTTCTTT. This codes for CASSPERGANTEAFF.